A single sample gave rise to the 5 T cell receptor beta chains below, sequenced in a study of T-cell reconstitution after alpha-beta-depleted transplantation in children. Unique molecular identifiers were built into the TCRbeta library. TCRdb reprocessed the PCR reads with MiXCR, giving one entry per CDR3 protein. Of over 450,000 distinct CDR3 sequences listed, 10% are singletons. The sample here was PBMCs, taken before TCRalphabeta/CD19-depleted stem cell transplant. The source of these receptors is a child under 10 years old with inherited bone marrow failure, due to receive a stem cell transplant.

This clonotype was detected ten times or more. The chain employs TRBV3-1 and TRBJ2-2; 9 positions match TRBD2. This CDR3 is built from 20 residues. The V segment lost 0 bases and the J segment 0 bases; nucleotides outside the gene matches: 11. CDR1 is LGHDT and CDR2 is YNNKEL in the germline V gene (reference sequence). CDR3 in amino acids: CASSQDPIAGEGPNTGELFF. In DNA, the CDR3 is TGTGCCAGCAGCCAAGATCCCATAGCGGGAGAGGGACCGAACACCGGGGAGCTGTTTTTT. The full variable domain, rest sourced from reference TRBV3-1 and TRBJ2-2, is DTAVSQTPKYLVTQMGNDKSIKCEQNLGHDTMYWYKQDSKKFLKIMFSYNNKELIINETVPNRFSPKSPDKAHLNLHINSLELGDSAVYFCASSQDPIAGEGPNTGELFFGEGSRLTVL.

J is TRBJ2-6 and V is TRBV12-3 or TRBV12-4; 8 nucleotides match TRBD2. V was pared by 6 bases and J by 0 bases, with 13 bases of the junction left unmatched. The length of the CDR3 is 19 residues. CDR3 in DNA: TGTGCCAGCAGCGCCGTGTCCGGGAGGGCCCTCTCTGGGGCCAACGTCCTGACTTTC. Its protein product is CASSAVSGRALSGANVLTF.

This clonotype showed up just a few times. The chain carries TRBV20-1 and TRBJ2-7; 7 positions agree with TRBD2. The CDR3 runs to 15 residues. CDR1 and CDR2 (germline): DFQATT, SNEGSKA (reference sequence). Unmatched junction bases numbered 12, after V lost 6 bases and J lost 1 base. CDR3 in DNA: TGCAGTGCCCCTCGTGGCGGGGGAGGATCCTACGAGCAGTACTTC. Protein product: CSAPRGGGGSYEQYF.

The chain has TRBV5-8 and TRBJ2-1; D unclear. The CDR3 runs to 16 residues. Per germline, CDR1 SGHTS and CDR2 YDEGEE. Between the trimmed V and J ends, which lost 1 base and 5 bases, there was a span of 16 bases. The CDR3 bases are TGTGCCAGCAGCTTGATGGCCAGATCCCTTCACAATGAGCAGTTCTTC. Translating gives CASSLMARSLHNEQFF.

This clonotype was counted many times. This sequence joins TRBV12-3 or TRBV12-4 and TRBJ1-2; no clear D gene. The V end lost 2 bases, the J end lost 4 bases, and 14 bases lay between the germline ends. The CDR3 has 15 amino acids. Here the CDR3 DNA reads TGTGCCAGCAGTTTAACCGGCCAGGATGTCTATGGCTACACCTTC. Protein sequence: CASSLTGQDVYGYTF.